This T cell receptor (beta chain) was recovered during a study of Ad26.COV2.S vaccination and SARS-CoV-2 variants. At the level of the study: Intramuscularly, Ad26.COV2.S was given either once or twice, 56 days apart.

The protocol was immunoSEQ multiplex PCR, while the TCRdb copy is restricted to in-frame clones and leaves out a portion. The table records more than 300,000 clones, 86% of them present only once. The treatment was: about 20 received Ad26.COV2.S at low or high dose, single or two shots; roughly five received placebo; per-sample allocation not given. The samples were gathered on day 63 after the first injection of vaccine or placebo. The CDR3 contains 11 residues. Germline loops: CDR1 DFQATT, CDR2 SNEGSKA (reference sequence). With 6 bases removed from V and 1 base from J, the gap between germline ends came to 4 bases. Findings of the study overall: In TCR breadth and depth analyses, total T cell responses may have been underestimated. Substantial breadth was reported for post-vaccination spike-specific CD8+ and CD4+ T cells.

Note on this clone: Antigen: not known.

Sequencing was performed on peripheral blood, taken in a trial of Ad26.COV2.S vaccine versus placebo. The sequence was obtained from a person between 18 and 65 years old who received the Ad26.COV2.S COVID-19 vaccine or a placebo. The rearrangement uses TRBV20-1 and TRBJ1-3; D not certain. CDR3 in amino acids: CSAVSGNTIYF. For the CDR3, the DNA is TGCAGTGCCGTGTCTGGAAACACCATATATTTT.